This TCR beta chain was observed in a study of Graves' ophthalmopathy and Graves' hyperthyroidism. Many counts were recorded for this clonotype. Clinical symptoms, serum thyroxine, TRAb, thyroid ultrasound and orbital computed tomography determined diagnosis. Using RNA transcripts, the TCR beta CDR3 regions were amplified. The first-round RT-PCR employed HTBI primers together with the Qiagen OneStep RT-PCR kit. A multiplex PCR was then performed as the second round. TCRdb analysed the multiplex PCR reads with MiXCR anew, one entry per CDR3 protein. The sample lists almost 750,000 distinct CDR3 sequences, around 40% occurring once. Trimming cost V 4 bases and J 7 bases, with 10 bases left between them. The CDR3 totals 11 residues. Germline loops: CDR1 DFQATT, CDR2 SNEGSKA (reference sequence).

This sequence originates from an adult man with Graves' ophthalmopathy. The rearrangement uses TRBV20-1 and TRBJ1-1; D possibly corresponds to TRBD1 (6 bases). Sequenced material: peripheral blood. The CDR3 reads CSAKGGGEAFF. The CDR3 DNA is TGCAGTGCTAAGGGGGGGGGTGAAGCTTTCTTT.